Each of the 29 T cell receptor beta chains below was sequenced from the same sample in a study of cytotoxic CD8 clonotypes in ibrutinib-treated CLL. Repertoires were generated with immunoSEQ multiplex PCR, while TCRdb's copy carries only in-frame clones and drops some. The repertoire holds 250,000 to 350,000 clones, with 65% to 85% as singletons. The sample here was PBMCs, taken at disease progression, from a patient treated with ibrutinib. Receptors originate from a human donor with chronic lymphocytic leukemia.

The chain combines TRBV12-5 with TRBJ1-4, with D possibly matching TRBD1 (5 bases). The germline CDR1 and CDR2 sequences are LGHNT and FRNRAP. The CDR3 length is 15 residues. V dropped 1 base and J dropped 5 bases, with 11 bases sitting between them. CDR3 sequence reads: CASGLGQSFNEKLFF. CDR3 bases: TGTGCTAGTGGTTTGGGACAGTCATTCAATGAAAAACTGTTTTTT.

V and J are TRBV11-2 and TRBJ2-2, with TRBD2 matching 10 bases. V lost 3 bases to trimming and J lost 3 bases; unmatched junction nucleotides: 4. CDR1 and CDR2 from the germline V gene are SGHAT and FQNNGV. The CDR3 consists of 16 residues. CDR3 residues: CASSFRLAGDTGELFF. CDR3 coding DNA: TGTGCCAGCAGCTTCCGTCTAGCGGGAGACACCGGGGAGCTGTTTTTT.

On this clone: The sample holds other DNA sequences that translate to the same CDR3. V usage is TRBV9 and J usage is TRBJ2-3; D perhaps matches TRBD2 (6 bases). Trimming removed 0 bases from V and 0 bases from J, with 8 bases in between. The CDR3 loop spans 15 amino acids. Germline CDR1 and CDR2: SGDLS and YYNGEE. CDR3 protein: CASSVAGTSTDTQYF. The CDR3 DNA reads as TGTGCCAGCAGCGTAGCCGGGACTAGCACAGATACGCAGTATTTT.

A few counts support this clone. The gene calls are TRBV28 and TRBJ2-7, with D tentatively TRBD2 (6 bases). V lost 8 bases and J 2 bases, leaving 10 bases between the germline ends. The CDR3 covers 12 residues. Per the germline V gene, CDR1 is MDHEN and CDR2 is SYDVKM. The CDR3 here is CASGGQTYEQYF. The CDR3 coding sequence is TGTGCCAGCGGAGGGCAGACCTACGAGCAGTACTTC.

To note about this clone: One end of the junction fails to match germline, which may point to a read error. The V gene is TRBV7-3, the J gene TRBJ2-7; TRBD2 matches at 11 bases. CDR3 length: 16 residues. CDR1 and CDR2 from the germline V gene are SGHTA and FQGTGA. The CDR3 spells CASSVTGTSGSYEQYF. CDR3 nucleotide sequence: TGTGCCAGCAGCGTAACCGGGACTAGCGGCTCCTACGAGCAGTACTTC.

This chain uses TRBV4-2 with TRBJ2-5; D call uncertain. The V gene lost 1 base and the J gene lost 1 base, with 19 bases spanning the gap. Germline loops: CDR1 LGHNA, CDR2 YNFKEQ. CDR3 length: 18 amino acids. The CDR3 DNA reads TGTGCCAGCAGCCAAGCCGACTGGTACTTGGCCGGCCAAGAGACCCAGTACTTC. Its protein product is CASSQADWYLAGQETQYF.

The V gene is TRBV29-1, the J gene TRBJ2-5, with 7 bases lining up with TRBD1. CDR1 is SQVTM and CDR2 is ANQGSEA in the germline V gene. The CDR3 contains 13 residues. Trimming at V came to 4 bases and at J to 4 bases, leaving 6 bases not matched to a gene. In DNA, the CDR3 is TGCAGCGTTGTGCAGGGGGTAGGAGAGACCCAGTACTTC. The encoded protein is CSVVQGVGETQYF.

This sequence joins TRBV18 and TRBJ1-6, with D maybe TRBD1 (6 bases). The germline CDR1 and CDR2 sequences are KGHSH and LQKENI. V lost 2 bases and J 2 bases, leaving 13 bases between the germline ends. CDR3 length: 17 amino acids. Here the CDR3 DNA reads TGTGCCAGCTCACCAGCCCCCACAGGGCCCTATAATTCACCCCTCCACTTT. Protein: CASSPAPTGPYNSPLHF.

This clone was recorded once. The gene calls are TRBV5-1 and TRBJ1-2; the D gene is possibly TRBD1 (6 bases). CDR3 length: 17 amino acids. Germline assignment: CDR1 SGHRS and CDR2 YFSETQ. Trimming cost V 1 base and J 5 bases, with 21 bases left between them. This CDR3 reads CASSLRAVGTGLYGYTF. In DNA, the CDR3 is TGCGCCAGCAGCTTGAGGGCTGTGGGAACAGGGTTATATGGCTACACCTTC.

The chain links TRBV27 to TRBJ2-1, with TRBD1 matching 7 bases. The CDR3 is 15 amino acids. Losses at the gene ends were 6 bases for V and 6 bases for J; bases not matched to a gene: 11. Germline V CDR1 and CDR2: MNHEY, SMNVEV (reference sequence). CDR3 residues: CASSRGGVGINEQFF. CDR3 sequence (DNA): TGTGCCAGCAGCAGAGGGGGCGTGGGAATCAATGAGCAGTTCTTC.

CDR3: CASSLRLAADEQYF. The CDR3 DNA follows: TGCGCCAGCAGCTTGAGACTAGCGGCTGACGAGCAGTACTTC. The rearrangement joins TRBV5-1 to TRBJ2-7; 9 bases fit TRBD2. In germline, CDR1 is SGHRS, CDR2 YFSETQ. CDR3 size: 14 residues. The J segment lost 5 bases and the V segment lost 1 base, leaving 4 bases of the junction unmatched.

This chain links TRBV7-9 with TRBJ1-4, with D unclear. Between the trimmed V and J ends, which lost 1 base and 6 bases, there was a span of 6 bases. The CDR3 is made up of 13 amino acids. The germline CDR1 and CDR2 sequences are SEHNR and FQNEAQ (reference sequence). In DNA form, the CDR3 reads TGTGCCAGCAGCTTAGTGGGGTATGAAAAACTGTTTTTT. Translated, it gives CASSLVGYEKLFF.

The chain recombines TRBV9 with TRBJ2-3, with D possibly matching TRBD1 (7 bases). Germline values: CDR1 SGDLS, CDR2 YYNGEE. The CDR3 has 14 amino acids. The V end lost 3 bases, the J end lost 6 bases, and 14 bases lay between the germline ends. For the CDR3, the DNA is TGTGCCAGCAGCGCAAATCCAGGGGGGGATACGCAGTATTTT. Encoded protein: CASSANPGGDTQYF.

The J gene is TRBJ2-3, the V gene TRBV5-8, with 9 bases aligning to TRBD1. V lost 3 bases to trimming and J lost 5 bases; unmatched junction nucleotides: 7. Germline V gene lookup returns CDR1 SGHTS and CDR2 YDEGEE. The CDR3 is 15 amino acids. As DNA, the CDR3 is TGTGCCAGCAGCTCTACAGGGGGCATTGGAGATACGCAGTATTTT. It codes for CASSSTGGIGDTQYF.

This chain connects TRBV10-3 to TRBJ2-1; no definite D call. Trimming took off 4 bases at V and 4 bases at J, with 8 bases between the two ends. Per the germline V gene, CDR1 is ENHRY and CDR2 is SYGVKD. The CDR3 covers 13 residues. The DNA of the CDR3 is TGTGCCATCAGTGTAGTGCTATACAATGAGCAGTTCTTC. Translation gives CAISVVLYNEQFF.

V and J are TRBV18 and TRBJ1-3; 8 bases line up with TRBD1. This CDR3 comprises 15 residues. Per the germline V gene, CDR1 is KGHSH and CDR2 is LQKENI. The J segment lost 2 bases and the V segment lost 6 bases, leaving 6 bases of the junction unmatched. The CDR3 loop is CASSHGQGPGNTIYF. The CDR3 DNA reads as TGTGCCAGCTCGCATGGACAGGGTCCTGGAAACACCATATATTTT.

The table lists this clone with a few counts. The J gene is TRBJ2-5, the V gene TRBV28, with D maybe TRBD1 (6 bases). Trimming stripped 5 bases from V and 5 bases from J, with 18 bases between. Germline lookup yields CDR1 MDHEN and CDR2 SYDVKM. The CDR3 spans 15 residues. The chain's CDR3 is CASSIIGTGRETQYF. CDR3 DNA: TGTGCCAGCAGTATCATCGGAACAGGGCGGGAGACCCAGTACTTC.

V and J are TRBV29-1 and TRBJ1-2; D uncertain. Germline lookup yields CDR1 SQVTM and CDR2 ANQGSEA. The CDR3 consists of 15 residues. The germline V and J ends were trimmed by 1 base and 0 bases, with 12 bases remaining between them. The DNA of the CDR3 is TGCAGCGTTGAAGGGTCACGGACCACTAACTATGGCTACACCTTC. Encoded protein: CSVEGSRTTNYGYTF.

The genes are TRBV7-2 and TRBJ2-3, with a tentative D call TRBD1 (5 bases). The germline V gene encodes CDR1 SGHTA and CDR2 FQGNSA. Trimming shortened V by 2 bases and J by 6 bases, and 9 bases separated the two germline ends. The CDR3 extends over 13 amino acids. CDR3 region: CASSLPGPDTQYF. As DNA, the CDR3 is TGTGCCAGCAGCTTACCAGGGCCGGATACGCAGTATTTT. The full variable domain, in which reference TRBV7-2 and TRBJ2-3 provide the parts outside the CDR3, is GAGVSQSPSNKVTEKGKDVELRCDPISGHTALYWYRQSLGQGLEFLIYFQGNSAPDKSGLPSDRFSAERTGGSVSTLTIQRTQQEDSAVYLCASSLPGPDTQYFGPGTRLTVL.

This clone was observed a few times. The chain recombines TRBV9 with TRBJ2-7, with D perhaps assigned TRBD1 or TRBD2 (5 bases each). The CDR3 covers 14 residues. The germline gives CDR1 SGDLS, CDR2 YYNGEE. V gave up 4 bases and J gave up 3 bases, with 14 bases separating them. The DNA of the CDR3 is TGTGCCAGCAGCTTAGGGACCTTCCACTACGAGCAGTACTTC. Protein sequence: CASSLGTFHYEQYF.

This clone came up once. The V call is TRBV18, the J call TRBJ1-6; D is possibly TRBD1 (6 bases). V was cut by 6 bases and J by 0 bases, with 21 bases left in between. This CDR3 has 19 residues. Germline V gives CDR1 KGHSH, CDR2 LQKENI. DNA for the CDR3: TGTGCCAGCTCCCCGATACAGGGCCTCATTGACTCCTATAATTCACCCCTCCACTTT. It translates to CASSPIQGLIDSYNSPLHF.

The chain has TRBV10-3 and TRBJ2-7, with 8 bases identical to TRBD1. Per the germline V gene, CDR1 is ENHRY and CDR2 is SYGVKD. The length of the CDR3 is 14 residues. The V segment lost 10 bases and the J segment 0 bases; nucleotides outside the gene matches: 8. CDR3 sequence: CASSTGASSYEQYF. Written as DNA, the CDR3 is TGTGCCAGCTCGACAGGGGCCAGCTCCTACGAGCAGTACTTC.

J is TRBJ2-7 and V is TRBV2, with TRBD2 matching 11 bases. CDR1 is SNHLY and CDR2 is FYNNEI in the germline V gene. V lost 7 bases to trimming and J lost 6 bases; unmatched junction nucleotides: 8. The CDR3 sequence is 14 residues long. The CDR3 loop reads CASTWLAGGGEQYF. The CDR3 DNA follows: TGTGCCAGCACCTGGCTAGCGGGAGGAGGCGAGCAGTACTTC.

The chain is built from TRBV9 and TRBJ1-1, with TRBD1 identical over 8 bases. This CDR3 is built from 15 residues. Germline V gene sequence: CDR1 SGDLS, CDR2 YYNGEE. The V gene end was trimmed by 5 bases and the J gene end by 4 bases; junction bases not matched to a gene: 10. The CDR3 protein is CASRGPGGPSTEAFF. The CDR3 region has the DNA TGTGCCAGCAGGGGACCAGGGGGCCCTAGCACTGAAGCTTTCTTT.

The J gene is TRBJ2-7, the V gene TRBV28; perhaps TRBD2 as D (6 bases). With 3 bases removed from V and 4 bases from J, the gap between germline ends came to 13 bases. Germline V gene sequence: CDR1 MDHEN, CDR2 SYDVKM. The CDR3 totals 14 residues. CDR3 coding DNA: TGTGCCAGCAGTTTCGGGGCAGGACTATACGAGCAGTACTTC. Its translation: CASSFGAGLYEQYF.

This clone was detected only a few times. This chain links TRBV10-3 with TRBJ2-2; 13 bases line up with TRBD2. With 8 bases clipped from V and 2 bases from J, the junction kept 2 bases outside the gene matches. This CDR3 is built from 15 residues. The germline V gene has CDR1 ENHRY and CDR2 SYGVKD. As DNA, the CDR3 is TGTGCCATCCGGACTAGCGGGAGTAACACCGGGGAGCTGTTTTTT. Translated: CAIRTSGSNTGELFF.

The chain links TRBV19 to TRBJ2-1, with D perhaps matching TRBD2 (6 bases). From germline, CDR1 is LNHDA and CDR2 SQIVND (reference sequence). The CDR3 length is 16 residues. Trimming left V 4 bases short and J 2 bases short, with 15 bases between. Here the CDR3 DNA reads TGTGCCAGTAGTAGGGCGGGGCGCGGTCCCTACAATGAGCAGTTCTTC. Its translation is CASSRAGRGPYNEQFF.

This clone is a singleton in its sample. This sequence joins TRBV28 and TRBJ2-7; D gene ambiguous. The germline V gene has CDR1 MDHEN and CDR2 SYDVKM. Trimming shortened V by 5 bases and J by 3 bases, and 5 bases separated the two germline ends. The CDR3 extends over 11 amino acids. The CDR3 bases are TGTGCCAGCAGTGGTGACTACGAGCAGTACTTC. It yields the protein CASSGDYEQYF.

The genes are TRBV19 and TRBJ2-2, with D perhaps matching TRBD1 or TRBD2 (6 bases each). The CDR3 consists of 17 residues. V shed 1 base and J shed 4 bases, with 16 bases lying between them. Germline CDR1 and CDR2: LNHDA and SQIVND (reference sequence). For the CDR3, the DNA is TGTGCCAGTAGTATAGTGGCCCGGGGGCGTGTCACCGGGGAGCTGTTTTTT. Protein sequence: CASSIVARGRVTGELFF. The entire variable domain, with the rest obtained from reference TRBV19 and TRBJ2-2, is as follows: DGGITQSPKYLFRKEGQNVTLSCEQNLNHDAMYWYRQDPGQGLRLIYYSQIVNDFQKGDIAEGYSVSREKKESFPLTVTSAQKNPTAFYLCASSIVARGRVTGELFFGEGSRLTVL.